Each of the 20 T cell receptor beta chains below was sequenced from the same sample in a study of blood T cell repertoires in COVID-19. Libraries were prepared by immunoSEQ multiplex PCR; TCRdb keeps only in-frame clonotypes and omits some of them. The data show about 250,000 clones, about 80% seen once. The material sequenced was peripheral blood. These receptors were collected from a man in his fifties with active or convalescent COVID-19.

The chain joins TRBV6-5 to TRBJ1-3; 8 positions agree with TRBD1. With 7 bases clipped from V and 1 base from J, the junction kept 6 bases outside the gene matches. Germline assignment: CDR1 MNHEY and CDR2 SVGAGI. The CDR3 extends over 15 amino acids. CDR3 bases: TGTGCCAGCACATCGACAGGGGATTCTGGAAACACCATATATTTT. This encodes CASTSTGDSGNTIYF.

The CDR3, as DNA: TGTGCCAGCAGGACTACAGGGGGCATCGATGGCTACACCTTC. Translating gives CASRTTGGIDGYTF. The chain uses TRBV6-4 and TRBJ1-2; TRBD1 aligns across 9 bases. The CDR3 totals 14 residues. The V gene's germline CDR1 is MRHNA and CDR2 SNTAGT. The V and J ends lost 6 bases and 6 bases, in that order; junction bases with no gene match: 8.

The chain links TRBV6-1 to TRBJ1-4; tentatively, D is TRBD1 (5 bases). V lost 2 bases and J lost 4, with 14 bases in between. The CDR3 totals 16 residues. Germline CDR1 and CDR2: MNHNS and SASEGT. CDR3 bases: TGTGCCAGCAGTGAACGGGGGGGGACGGTTAATGAAAAACTGTTTTTT. It codes for CASSERGGTVNEKLFF.

This chain uses TRBV12-1 with TRBJ1-2. TRBV12-1 constitutes a pseudogene. The CDR3 extends over 15 amino acids. CDR3 in DNA: TGTGCCAGCATCCTCTCGGAGGGATCCAACTATGGCTACACCTTC. It translates to CASILSEGSNYGYTF.

This clone was counted a few times. The rearrangement links TRBV10-1 to TRBJ2-7; D unclear. CDR1 and CDR2 from the germline V gene are WNHNN and SYGVQD (reference sequence). The CDR3 length is 14 residues. V gave up 3 bases and J gave up 5 bases, with 14 bases separating them. The DNA of the CDR3 is TGCGCCAGCAGTGATGCCAGACTGGTCGACGAGCAGTACTTC. This gives the protein CASSDARLVDEQYF.

V gene TRBV30 combines with J gene TRBJ2-5, with D hard to call. Trimming removed 2 bases from V and 4 bases from J, with 14 bases in between. Germline V gives CDR1 GTSNPN, CDR2 SVGIG (reference sequence). The CDR3 has 14 amino acids. The CDR3 coding sequence is TGTGCCTGGAGTCCCAGGCCCGTTTTAGAGACCCAGTACTTC. Residues: CAWSPRPVLETQYF.

The V call is TRBV6-6, the J call TRBJ1-1; perhaps TRBD1 as D (6 bases). The V end lost 4 bases, the J end lost 4 bases, and 19 bases lay between the germline ends. From germline, CDR1 is MNHNY and CDR2 SVGAGI (reference sequence). This CDR3 comprises 16 residues. In DNA form, the CDR3 reads TGTGCCAGCAGTTCTTCTGGGAGGGGGGAGAGCACTGAAGCTTTCTTT. Translating gives CASSSSGRGESTEAFF.

This chain joins TRBV28 and TRBJ2-2; D unresolved. V was cut by 7 bases and J by 1 base, with 10 bases left in between. Germline-derived CDR1 and CDR2 are MDHEN and SYDVKM. This CDR3 spans 14 amino acids. The CDR3 spells CASNIRQNTGELFF. The CDR3 nucleotides read TGTGCCAGCAATATCAGACAGAACACCGGGGAGCTGTTTTTT.

V and J are TRBV11-2 and TRBJ2-1, with 10 bases aligning to TRBD2. V was clipped by 3 bases and J by 8 bases; unmatched bases: 4. This CDR3 is 14 amino acids long. The germline V gene encodes CDR1 SGHAT and CDR2 FQNNGV. Here the CDR3 reads CASSLIAGGYEQFF. The CDR3 DNA follows: TGTGCCAGCAGCTTGATAGCGGGGGGTTATGAGCAGTTCTTC.

Details on this clone: Additional DNA sequences in this sample encode the identical CDR3. The chain combines TRBV28 with TRBJ1-5, with D tentatively TRBD1 (5 bases). Germline assignment: CDR1 MDHEN and CDR2 SYDVKM. The CDR3 covers 14 residues. Trimming pared 2 bases from V and 1 base from J, leaving 6 bases between. CDR3 sequence reads: CASSLGGSNQPQHF. In nucleotides, the CDR3 is TGTGCCAGCAGTTTAGGGGGGAGCAATCAGCCCCAGCATTTT.

The chain recombines TRBV11-2 with TRBJ2-5; 11 nucleotides line up with TRBD2. CDR1 is SGHAT and CDR2 is FQNNGV in the germline V gene. Trimming removed 0 bases from V and 4 bases from J; junction bases left unmatched: 10. The CDR3 spans 18 residues. Here the CDR3 DNA reads TGTGCCAGCAGCTTAGATCTAGGTGTTAGCGGGGGGGCAGAGACCCAGTACTTC. This gives the protein CASSLDLGVSGGAETQYF.

The rearrangement links TRBV11-2 to TRBJ2-7; TRBD2 aligns across 8 bases. The CDR3 is 15 amino acids. Looked up from germline, CDR1 is SGHAT and CDR2 is FQNNGV. J lost 3 bases, V lost 4 bases, and 8 bases had no gene match. The CDR3 loop is CASSSQTGTSYEQYF. Written as DNA, the CDR3 is TGTGCCAGCAGCTCCCAAACCGGGACTAGCTACGAGCAGTACTTC.

The rearrangement joins TRBV7-2 to TRBJ2-3; TRBD1 aligns across 7 bases. In germline, CDR1 is SGHTA, CDR2 FQGNSA. J lost 1 base, V lost 6 bases, and 4 bases had no gene match. The CDR3 runs to 14 residues. DNA of the CDR3: TGTGCCAGCAGGCGACAGGGACGCACAGATACGCAGTATTTT. Its translation is CASRRQGRTDTQYF. Looking up the rest from reference TRBV7-2 and TRBJ2-3 gives the full variable domain: GAGVSQSPSNKVTEKGKDVELRCDPISGHTALYWYRQSLGQGLEFLIYFQGNSAPDKSGLPSDRFSAERTGGSVSTLTIQRTQQEDSAVYLCASRRQGRTDTQYFGPGTRLTVL.

V is TRBV5-4 and J is TRBJ2-1; weak D call: TRBD2 (7 bases). The length of the CDR3 is 16 residues. Germline CDR1 is SGHNT and CDR2 is YYREEE (reference sequence). V lost 2 bases and J 7 bases, leaving 19 bases between the germline ends. CDR3: CASSLPLGGAGNEQFF. CDR3 DNA sequence: TGTGCCAGCAGCTTACCTTTGGGGGGGGCCGGAAATGAGCAGTTCTTC. Together with reference TRBV5-4 and TRBJ2-1, the CDR3 gives the full variable domain: ETGVTQSPTHLIKTRGQQVTLRCSSQSGHNTVSWYQQALGQGPQFIFQYYREEENGRGNFPPRFSGLQFPNYSSELNVNALELDDSALYLCASSLPLGGAGNEQFFGPGTRLTVL.

The rearrangement uses TRBV7-6 and TRBJ2-3; 9 bases are a match to TRBD1. After removal of 1 base from V and 4 bases from J, the junction contained 9 bases not matched to a gene. The CDR3 sequence is 17 residues long. CDR1 and CDR2 (germline): SGHVS, FNYEAQ. CDR3 in amino acids: CASSLGLGQGGADTQYF. The CDR3 DNA reads as TGTGCCAGCAGCTTAGGTCTGGGACAGGGTGGGGCAGATACGCAGTATTTT.

The genes are TRBV6-1 and TRBJ1-5; TRBD1 is a possible D gene (5 bases). The CDR3 spans 15 residues. Trimming stripped 1 base from V and 6 bases from J, with 13 bases between. Germline values: CDR1 MNHNS, CDR2 SASEGT. CDR3 amino acids: CASSEGGGSGQPQHF. The DNA of the CDR3 is TGTGCCAGCAGTGAAGGGGGGGGAAGCGGTCAGCCCCAGCATTTT.

In its sample, this clone was seen once. The chain has TRBV29-1 and TRBJ1-5, with 7 bases fitting TRBD1. The CDR3 is 15 residues long. Germline V gives CDR1 SQVTM, CDR2 ANQGSEA. With 5 bases clipped from V and 4 bases from J, the junction kept 11 bases outside the gene matches. The CDR3 here is CSVQLVGQENQPQHF. The CDR3, as DNA: TGCAGCGTTCAACTTGTCGGACAGGAGAATCAGCCCCAGCATTTT.

The chain recombines TRBV29-1 with TRBJ2-7; maybe TRBD2 (7 bases). The V gene lost 6 bases and the J gene lost 6 bases, with 15 bases spanning the gap. CDR1 and CDR2 (germline): SQVTM, ANQGSEA. The CDR3 loop spans 12 amino acids. The CDR3 nucleotides read TGCAGCGTCGCAGGGGAGGGTCGCGAGCAGTACTTC. Amino acid sequence: CSVAGEGREQYF.

The chain links TRBV4-2 to TRBJ2-7, with D possibly TRBD1 on 6 matching bases. Between the trimmed V and J ends, which lost 1 base and 0 bases, there was a span of 13 bases. Germline CDR1 is LGHNA and CDR2 is YNFKEQ. This CDR3 comprises 16 residues. DNA of the CDR3: TGTGCCAGCAGCCAAGGGCAGGGGCTTAGCTCCTACGAGCAGTACTTC. As protein: CASSQGQGLSSYEQYF.

This sequence joins TRBV2 and TRBJ1-2; 9 bases line up with TRBD1. The germline gives CDR1 SNHLY, CDR2 FYNNEI. The junction had 11 bases not matched to a gene; V was cut back by 3 bases and J by 6 bases. The CDR3 is made up of 16 amino acids. CDR3 in amino acids: CASSDPGTGTPNGYTF. The CDR3 DNA reads TGTGCCAGCAGTGACCCCGGGACAGGGACCCCTAATGGCTACACCTTC.